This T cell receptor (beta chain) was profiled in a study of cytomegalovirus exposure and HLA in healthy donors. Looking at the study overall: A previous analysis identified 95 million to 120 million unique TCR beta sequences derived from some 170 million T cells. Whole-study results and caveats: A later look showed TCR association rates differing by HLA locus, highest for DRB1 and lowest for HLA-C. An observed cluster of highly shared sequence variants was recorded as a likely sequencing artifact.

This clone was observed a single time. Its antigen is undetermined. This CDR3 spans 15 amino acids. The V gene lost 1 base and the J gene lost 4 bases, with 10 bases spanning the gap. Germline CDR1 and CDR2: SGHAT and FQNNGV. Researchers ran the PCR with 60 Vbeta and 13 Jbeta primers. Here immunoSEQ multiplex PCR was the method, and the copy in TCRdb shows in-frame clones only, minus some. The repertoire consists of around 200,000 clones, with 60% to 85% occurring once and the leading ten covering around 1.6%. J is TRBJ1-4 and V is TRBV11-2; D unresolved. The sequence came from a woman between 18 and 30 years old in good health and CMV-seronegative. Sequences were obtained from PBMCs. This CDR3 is CASSLVLRGNEKLFF. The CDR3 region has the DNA TGTGCCAGCAGCTTAGTCCTCCGGGGTAATGAAAAACTGTTTTTT.